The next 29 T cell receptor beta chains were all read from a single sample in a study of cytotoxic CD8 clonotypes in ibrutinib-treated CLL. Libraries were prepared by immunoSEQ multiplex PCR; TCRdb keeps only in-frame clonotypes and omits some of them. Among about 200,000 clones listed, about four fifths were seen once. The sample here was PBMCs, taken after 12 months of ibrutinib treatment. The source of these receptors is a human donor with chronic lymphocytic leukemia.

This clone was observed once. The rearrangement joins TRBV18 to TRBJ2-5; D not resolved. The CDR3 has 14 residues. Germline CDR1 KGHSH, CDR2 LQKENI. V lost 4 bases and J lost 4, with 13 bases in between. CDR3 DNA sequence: TGTGCCAGCTCACGAGATTCTCCTCTAGAGACCCAGTACTTC. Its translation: CASSRDSPLETQYF.

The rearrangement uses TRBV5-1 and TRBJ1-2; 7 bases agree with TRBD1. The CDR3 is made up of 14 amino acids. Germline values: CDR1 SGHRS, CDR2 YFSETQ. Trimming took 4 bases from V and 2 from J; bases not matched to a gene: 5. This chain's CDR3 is CASSQGQPNYGYTF. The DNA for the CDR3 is TGCGCCAGCAGCCAGGGACAGCCGAACTATGGCTACACCTTC.

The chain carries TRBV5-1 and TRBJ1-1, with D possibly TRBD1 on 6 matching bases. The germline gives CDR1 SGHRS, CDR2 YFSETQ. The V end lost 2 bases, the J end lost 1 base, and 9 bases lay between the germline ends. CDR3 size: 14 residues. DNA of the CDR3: TGCGCCAGCAGCTTCCGGGGGCCGAACACTGAAGCTTTCTTT. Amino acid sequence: CASSFRGPNTEAFF.

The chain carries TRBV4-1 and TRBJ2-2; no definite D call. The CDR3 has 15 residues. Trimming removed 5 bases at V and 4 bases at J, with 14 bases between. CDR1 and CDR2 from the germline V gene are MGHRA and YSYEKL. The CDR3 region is CASSGVLSVTGELFF. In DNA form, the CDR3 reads TGCGCCAGCAGCGGGGTGTTGAGTGTCACCGGGGAGCTGTTTTTT.

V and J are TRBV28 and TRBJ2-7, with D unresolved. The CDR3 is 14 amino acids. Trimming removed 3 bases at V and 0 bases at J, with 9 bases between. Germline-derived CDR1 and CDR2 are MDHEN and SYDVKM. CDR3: CASSLARSSYEQYF. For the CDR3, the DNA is TGTGCCAGCAGTTTGGCCAGGAGCTCCTACGAGCAGTACTTC.

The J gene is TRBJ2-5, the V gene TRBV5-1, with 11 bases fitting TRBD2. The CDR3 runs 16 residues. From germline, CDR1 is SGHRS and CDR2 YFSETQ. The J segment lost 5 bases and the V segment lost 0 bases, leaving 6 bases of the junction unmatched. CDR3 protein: CASSLVLAGGRETQYF. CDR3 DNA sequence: TGCGCCAGCAGCTTGGTTCTAGCGGGGGGCAGGGAGACCCAGTACTTC.

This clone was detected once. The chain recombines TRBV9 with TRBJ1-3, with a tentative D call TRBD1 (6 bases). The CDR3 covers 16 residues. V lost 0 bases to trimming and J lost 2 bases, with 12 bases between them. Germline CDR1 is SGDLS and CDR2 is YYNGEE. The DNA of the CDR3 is TGTGCCAGCAGCGTAGGGGGAGGGGACACTGGAAACACCATATATTTT. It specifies CASSVGGGDTGNTIYF.

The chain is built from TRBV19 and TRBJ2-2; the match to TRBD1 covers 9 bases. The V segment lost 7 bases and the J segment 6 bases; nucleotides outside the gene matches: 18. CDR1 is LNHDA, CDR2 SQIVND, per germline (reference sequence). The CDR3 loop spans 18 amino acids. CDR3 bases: TGTGCCAGTACCCGAACGGGACAGGGAACTGGATCGTCCGGGGAGCTGTTTTTT. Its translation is CASTRTGQGTGSSGELFF.

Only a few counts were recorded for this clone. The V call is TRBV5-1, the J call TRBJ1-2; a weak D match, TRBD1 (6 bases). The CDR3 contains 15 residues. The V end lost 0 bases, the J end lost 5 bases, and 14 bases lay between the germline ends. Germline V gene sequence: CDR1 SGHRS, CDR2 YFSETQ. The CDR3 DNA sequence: TGCGCCAGCAGCTTGGATCCAGGGGCAGGATATGGCTACACCTTC. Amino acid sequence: CASSLDPGAGYGYTF.

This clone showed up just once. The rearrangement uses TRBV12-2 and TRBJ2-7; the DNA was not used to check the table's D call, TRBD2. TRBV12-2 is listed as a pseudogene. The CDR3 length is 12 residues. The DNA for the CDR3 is TGTGCCAGCACCCCTTCGGGGTTAAGTTTGTACTTC. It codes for CASTPSGLSLYF.

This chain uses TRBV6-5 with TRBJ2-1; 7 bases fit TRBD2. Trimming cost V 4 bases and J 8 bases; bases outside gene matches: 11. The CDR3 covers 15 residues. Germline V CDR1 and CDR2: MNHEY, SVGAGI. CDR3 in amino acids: CASSLQTSYGDEQFF. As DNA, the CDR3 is TGTGCCAGCAGTTTGCAGACTAGCTATGGCGATGAGCAGTTCTTC.

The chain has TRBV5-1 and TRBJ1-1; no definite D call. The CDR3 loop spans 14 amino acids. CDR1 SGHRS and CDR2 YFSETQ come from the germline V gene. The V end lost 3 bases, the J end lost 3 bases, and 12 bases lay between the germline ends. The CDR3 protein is CASSSIFVDTEAFF. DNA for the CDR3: TGCGCCAGCAGCTCGATATTCGTGGACACTGAAGCTTTCTTT. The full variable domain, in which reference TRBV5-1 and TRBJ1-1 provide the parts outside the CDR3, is KAGVTQTPRYLIKTRGQQVTLSCSPISGHRSVSWYQQTPGQGLQFLFEYFSETQRNKGNFPGRFSGRQFSNSRSEMNVSTLELGDSALYLCASSSIFVDTEAFFGQGTRLTVV.

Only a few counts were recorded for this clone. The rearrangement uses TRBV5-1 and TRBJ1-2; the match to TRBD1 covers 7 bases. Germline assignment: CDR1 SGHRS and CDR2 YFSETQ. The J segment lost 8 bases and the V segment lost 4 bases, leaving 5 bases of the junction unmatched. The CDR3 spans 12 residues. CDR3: CASSPGQQGYTF. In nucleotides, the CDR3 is TGCGCCAGCAGCCCGGGACAGCAGGGCTACACCTTC.

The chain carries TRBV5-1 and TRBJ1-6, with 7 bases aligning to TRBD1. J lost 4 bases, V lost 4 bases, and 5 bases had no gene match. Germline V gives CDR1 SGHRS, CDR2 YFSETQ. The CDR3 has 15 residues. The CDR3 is CASSPRTGYNSPLHF. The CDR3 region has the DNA TGCGCCAGCAGCCCGCGGACAGGATATAATTCACCCCTCCACTTT.

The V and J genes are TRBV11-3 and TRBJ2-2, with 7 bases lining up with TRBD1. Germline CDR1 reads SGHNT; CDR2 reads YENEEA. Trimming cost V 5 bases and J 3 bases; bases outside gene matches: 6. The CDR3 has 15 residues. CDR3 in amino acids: CASSRSRGYTGELFF. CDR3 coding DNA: TGTGCCAGCAGCCGCAGCAGGGGGTACACCGGGGAGCTGTTTTTT.

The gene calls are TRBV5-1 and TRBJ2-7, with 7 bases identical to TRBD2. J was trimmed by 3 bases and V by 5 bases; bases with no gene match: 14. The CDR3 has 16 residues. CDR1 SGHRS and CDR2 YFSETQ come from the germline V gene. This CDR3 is CASRPFGRTIDYEQYF. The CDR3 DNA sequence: TGCGCCAGCAGACCGTTCGGGAGGACGATTGACTACGAGCAGTACTTC.

The CDR3 region is CASSLAHQGAGTDTQYF. The DNA of the CDR3 is TGTGCCAGCAGCTTAGCTCACCAGGGGGCTGGCACAGATACGCAGTATTTT. The chain employs TRBV7-9 and TRBJ2-3; 8 bases are shared with TRBD1. The V gene end was trimmed by 0 bases and the J gene end by 1 base; junction bases not matched to a gene: 6. Looked up from germline, CDR1 is SEHNR and CDR2 is FQNEAQ (reference sequence). The CDR3 totals 17 residues. Supplemented by reference TRBV7-9 and TRBJ2-3, the full variable domain reads DTGVSQNPRHKITKRGQNVTFRCDPISEHNRLYWYRQTLGQGPEFLTYFQNEAQLEKSRLLSDRFSAERPKGSFSTLEIQRTEQGDSAMYLCASSLAHQGAGTDTQYFGPGTRLTVL.

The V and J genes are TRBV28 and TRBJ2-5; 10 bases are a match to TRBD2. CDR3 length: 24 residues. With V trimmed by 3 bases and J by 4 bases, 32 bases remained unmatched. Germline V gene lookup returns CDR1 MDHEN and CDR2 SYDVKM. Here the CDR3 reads CASSFWGLFSLNIVGTSAGETQYF. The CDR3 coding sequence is TGTGCCAGCAGTTTTTGGGGACTATTTTCCCTTAACATTGTGGGGACTAGCGCGGGAGAGACCCAGTACTTC.

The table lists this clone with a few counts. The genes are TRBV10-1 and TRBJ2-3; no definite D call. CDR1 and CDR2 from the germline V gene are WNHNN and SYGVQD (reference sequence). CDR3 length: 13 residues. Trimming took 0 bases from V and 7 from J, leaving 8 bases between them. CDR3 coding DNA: TGCGCCAGCAGTGAGTCGGGGTCTAATACGCAGTATTTT. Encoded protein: CASSESGSNTQYF.

CDR3 sequence reads: CASSERRGTPSYEQYF. The CDR3, as DNA: TGTGCCAGCAGTGAAAGGAGGGGGACCCCCTCCTACGAGCAGTACTTC. The V gene is TRBV6-1, the J gene TRBJ2-7, with D perhaps being TRBD1 or TRBD2 (6 bases each). The length of the CDR3 is 16 residues. V dropped 2 bases and J dropped 0 bases, with 14 bases sitting between them. CDR1 is MNHNS, CDR2 SASEGT, per germline.

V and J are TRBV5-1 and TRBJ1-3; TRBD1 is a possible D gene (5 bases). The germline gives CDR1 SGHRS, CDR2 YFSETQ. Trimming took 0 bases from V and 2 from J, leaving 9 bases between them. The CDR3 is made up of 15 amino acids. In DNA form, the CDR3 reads TGCGCCAGCAGCTTGGGGGGCCTGCCTGGAAACACCATATATTTT. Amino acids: CASSLGGLPGNTIYF.

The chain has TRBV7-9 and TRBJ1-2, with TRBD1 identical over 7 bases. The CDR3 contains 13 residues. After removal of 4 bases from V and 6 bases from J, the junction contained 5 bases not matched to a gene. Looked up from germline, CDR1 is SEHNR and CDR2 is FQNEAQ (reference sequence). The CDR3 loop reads CASSYAGQDGYTF. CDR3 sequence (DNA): TGTGCCAGCAGCTACGCCGGACAGGATGGCTACACCTTC.

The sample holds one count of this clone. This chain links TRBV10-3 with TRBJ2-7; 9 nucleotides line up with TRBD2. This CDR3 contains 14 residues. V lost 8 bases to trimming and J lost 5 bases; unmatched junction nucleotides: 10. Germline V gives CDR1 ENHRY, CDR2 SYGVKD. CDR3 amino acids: CAIQGVAGDDEQYF. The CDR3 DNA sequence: TGTGCCATCCAGGGGGTAGCGGGAGATGACGAGCAGTACTTC.

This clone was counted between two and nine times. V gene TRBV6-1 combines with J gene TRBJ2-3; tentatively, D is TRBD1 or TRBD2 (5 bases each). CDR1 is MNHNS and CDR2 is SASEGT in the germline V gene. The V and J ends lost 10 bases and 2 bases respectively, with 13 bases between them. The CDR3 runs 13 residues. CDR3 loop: CAIPGADTDTQYF. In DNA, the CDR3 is TGTGCCATCCCCGGGGCAGACACAGATACGCAGTATTTT.

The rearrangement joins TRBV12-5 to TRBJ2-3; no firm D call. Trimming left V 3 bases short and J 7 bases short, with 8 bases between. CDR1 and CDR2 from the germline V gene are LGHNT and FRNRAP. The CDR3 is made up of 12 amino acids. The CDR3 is CASGFDLYTQYF. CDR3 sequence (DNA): TGTGCTAGTGGTTTTGACTTGTATACGCAGTATTTT.

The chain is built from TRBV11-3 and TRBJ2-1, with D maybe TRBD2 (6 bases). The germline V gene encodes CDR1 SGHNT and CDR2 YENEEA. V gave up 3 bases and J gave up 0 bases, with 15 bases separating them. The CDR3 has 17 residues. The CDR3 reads CASSLTSLGSSYNEQFF. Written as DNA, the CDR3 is TGTGCCAGCAGCTTGACTAGTTTAGGAAGCTCCTACAATGAGCAGTTCTTC.

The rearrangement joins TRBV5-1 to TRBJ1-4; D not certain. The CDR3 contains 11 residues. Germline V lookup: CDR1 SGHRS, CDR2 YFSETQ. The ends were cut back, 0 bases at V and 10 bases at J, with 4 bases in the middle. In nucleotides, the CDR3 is TGCGCCAGCAGCTTGGGACGAAAACTGTTTTTT. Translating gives CASSLGRKLFF.

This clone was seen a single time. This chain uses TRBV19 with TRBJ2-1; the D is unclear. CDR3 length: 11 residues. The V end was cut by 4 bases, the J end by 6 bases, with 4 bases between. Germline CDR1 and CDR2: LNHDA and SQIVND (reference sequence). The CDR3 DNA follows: TGTGCCAGTAGTAGGGTCAATGAGCAGTTCTTC. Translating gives CASSRVNEQFF.

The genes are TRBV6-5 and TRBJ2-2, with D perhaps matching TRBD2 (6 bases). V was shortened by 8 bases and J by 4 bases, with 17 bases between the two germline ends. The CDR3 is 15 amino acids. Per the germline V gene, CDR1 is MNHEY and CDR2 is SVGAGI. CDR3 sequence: CASCTQRATTGELFF. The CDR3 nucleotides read TGTGCCAGCTGCACGCAGCGGGCCACCACCGGGGAGCTGTTTTTT.